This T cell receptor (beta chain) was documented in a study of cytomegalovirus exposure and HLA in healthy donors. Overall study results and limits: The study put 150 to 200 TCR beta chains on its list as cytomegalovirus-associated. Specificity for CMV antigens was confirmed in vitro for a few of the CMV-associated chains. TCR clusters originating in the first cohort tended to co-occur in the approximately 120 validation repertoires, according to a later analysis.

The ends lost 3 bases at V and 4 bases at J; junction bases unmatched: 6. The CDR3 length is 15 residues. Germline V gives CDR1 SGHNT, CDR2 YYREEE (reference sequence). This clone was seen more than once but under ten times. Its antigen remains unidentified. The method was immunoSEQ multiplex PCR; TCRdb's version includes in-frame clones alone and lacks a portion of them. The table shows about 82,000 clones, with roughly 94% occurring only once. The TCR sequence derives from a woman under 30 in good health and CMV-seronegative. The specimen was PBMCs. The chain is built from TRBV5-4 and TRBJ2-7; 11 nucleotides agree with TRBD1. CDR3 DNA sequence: TGTGCCAGCAGCTCCGGGACAGGGGGTAGGTACGAGCAGTACTTC. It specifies CASSSGTGGRYEQYF.